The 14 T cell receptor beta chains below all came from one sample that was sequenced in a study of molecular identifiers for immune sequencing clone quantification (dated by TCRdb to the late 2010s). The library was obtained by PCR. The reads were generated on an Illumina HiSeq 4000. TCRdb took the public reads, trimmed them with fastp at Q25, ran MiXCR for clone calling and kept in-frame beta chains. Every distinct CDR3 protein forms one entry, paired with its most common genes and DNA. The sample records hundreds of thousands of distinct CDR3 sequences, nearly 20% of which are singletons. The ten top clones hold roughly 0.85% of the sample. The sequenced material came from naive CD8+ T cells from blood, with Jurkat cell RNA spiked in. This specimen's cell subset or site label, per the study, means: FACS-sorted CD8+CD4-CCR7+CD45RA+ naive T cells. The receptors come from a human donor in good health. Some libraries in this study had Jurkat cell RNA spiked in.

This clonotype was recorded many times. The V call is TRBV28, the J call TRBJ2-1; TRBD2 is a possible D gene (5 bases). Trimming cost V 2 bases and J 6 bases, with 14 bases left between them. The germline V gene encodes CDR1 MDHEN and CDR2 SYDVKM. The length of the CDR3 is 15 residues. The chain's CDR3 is CASSLDRLAGNEQFF. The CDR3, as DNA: TGTGCCAGCAGTTTAGATCGCCTAGCTGGCAATGAGCAGTTCTTC.

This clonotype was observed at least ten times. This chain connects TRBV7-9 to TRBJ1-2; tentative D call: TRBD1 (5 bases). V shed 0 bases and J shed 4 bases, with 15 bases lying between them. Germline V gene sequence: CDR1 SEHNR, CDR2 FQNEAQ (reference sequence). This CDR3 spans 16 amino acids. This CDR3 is CASSLAEIGQSYGYTF. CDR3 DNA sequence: TGTGCCAGCAGCTTAGCCGAGATAGGACAATCCTATGGCTACACCTTC. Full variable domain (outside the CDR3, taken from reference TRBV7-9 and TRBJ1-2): DTGVSQNPRHKITKRGQNVTFRCDPISEHNRLYWYRQTLGQGPEFLTYFQNEAQLEKSRLLSDRFSAERPKGSFSTLEIQRTEQGDSAMYLCASSLAEIGQSYGYTFGSGTRLTVV.

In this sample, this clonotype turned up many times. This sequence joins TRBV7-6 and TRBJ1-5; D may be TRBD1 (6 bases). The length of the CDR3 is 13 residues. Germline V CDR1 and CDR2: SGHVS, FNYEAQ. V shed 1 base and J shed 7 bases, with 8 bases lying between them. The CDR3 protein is CASSLEQGQPQHF. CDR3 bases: TGTGCCAGCAGCTTAGAACAGGGACAGCCCCAGCATTTT.

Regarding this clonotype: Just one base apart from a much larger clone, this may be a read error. The chain's CDR3 is CAGSLVGRQGLHSPLHF. As DNA, the CDR3 is TGTGCCGGCAGCTTAGTGGGAAGACAGGGTCTTCATTCACCCCTCCACTTT. The chain carries TRBV7-9 and TRBJ1-6; 7 bases are shared with TRBD1. CDR1 and CDR2 (germline): SEHNR, FQNEAQ (reference sequence). This CDR3 has 17 residues.

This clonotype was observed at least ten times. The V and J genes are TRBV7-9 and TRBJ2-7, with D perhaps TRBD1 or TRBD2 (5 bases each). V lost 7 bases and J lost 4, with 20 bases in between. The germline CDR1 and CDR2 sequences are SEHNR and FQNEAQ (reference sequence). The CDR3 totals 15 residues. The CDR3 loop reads CASTHGPRGAYEQYF. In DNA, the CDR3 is TGTGCCAGCACCCATGGGCCGCGAGGGGCTTACGAGCAGTACTTC.

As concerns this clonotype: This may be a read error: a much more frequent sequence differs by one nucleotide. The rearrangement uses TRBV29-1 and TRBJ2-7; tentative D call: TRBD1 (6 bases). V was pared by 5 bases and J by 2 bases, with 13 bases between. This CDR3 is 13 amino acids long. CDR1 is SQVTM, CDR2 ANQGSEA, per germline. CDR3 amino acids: CSVKTGNPYEQYF. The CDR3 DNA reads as TGCAGCGTTAAAACAGGGAACCCCTACGAGCAGTACTTC.

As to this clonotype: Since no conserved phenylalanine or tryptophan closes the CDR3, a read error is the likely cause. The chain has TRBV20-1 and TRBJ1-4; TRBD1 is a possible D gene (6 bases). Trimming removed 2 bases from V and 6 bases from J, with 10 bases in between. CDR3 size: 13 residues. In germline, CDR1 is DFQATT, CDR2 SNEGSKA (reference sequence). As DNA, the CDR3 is TGCAGTGCTAGAAGGGGGGCTGATGAAAAACTGTTTTCT. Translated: CSARRGADEKLFS.

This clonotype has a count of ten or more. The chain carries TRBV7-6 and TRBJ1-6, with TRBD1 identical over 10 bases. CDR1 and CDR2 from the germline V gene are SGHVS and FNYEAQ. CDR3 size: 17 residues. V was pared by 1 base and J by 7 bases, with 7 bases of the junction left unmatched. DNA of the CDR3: TGTGCCAGCAGCTTAGTCCCTCCGGGACAGGGGAATTCACCCCTCCACTTT. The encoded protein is CASSLVPPGQGNSPLHF. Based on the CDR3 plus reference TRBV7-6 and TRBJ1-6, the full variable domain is GAGVSQSPRYKVTKRGQDVALRCDPISGHVSLYWYRQALGQGPEFLTYFNYEAQQDKSGLPNDRFSAERPEGSISTLTIQRTEQRDSAMYRCASSLVPPGQGNSPLHFGNGTRLTVT.

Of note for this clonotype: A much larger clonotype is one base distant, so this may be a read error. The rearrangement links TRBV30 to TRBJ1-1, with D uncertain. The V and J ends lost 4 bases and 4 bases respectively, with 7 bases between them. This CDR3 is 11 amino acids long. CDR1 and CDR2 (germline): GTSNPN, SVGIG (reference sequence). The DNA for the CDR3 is TGTGCCTGGAAGACGAGCACTGAAGCTTTCTTT. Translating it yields CAWKTSTEAFF. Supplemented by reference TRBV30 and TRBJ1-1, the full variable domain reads SQTIHQWPATLVQPVGSPLSLECTVEGTSNPNLYWYRQAAGRGLQLLFYSVGIGQISSEVPQNLSASRPQDRQFILSSKKLLLSDSGFYLCAWKTSTEAFFGQGTRLTVV.

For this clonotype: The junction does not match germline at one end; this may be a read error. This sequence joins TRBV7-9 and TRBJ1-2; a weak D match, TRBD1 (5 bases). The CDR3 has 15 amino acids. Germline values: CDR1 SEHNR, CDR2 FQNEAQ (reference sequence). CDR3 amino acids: CASSLGVRDNCGYTF. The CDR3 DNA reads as TGTGCCAGCAGCTTAGGAGTCAGGGATAACTGTGGCTACACCTTC.

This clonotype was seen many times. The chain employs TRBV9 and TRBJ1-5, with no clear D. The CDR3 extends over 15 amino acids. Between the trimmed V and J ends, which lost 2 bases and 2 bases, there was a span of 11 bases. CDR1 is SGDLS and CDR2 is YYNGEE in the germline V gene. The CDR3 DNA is TGTGCCAGCAGCGTTGGAGGGTACGGCAATCAGCCCCAGCATTTT. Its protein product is CASSVGGYGNQPQHF. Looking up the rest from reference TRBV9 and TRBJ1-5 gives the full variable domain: DSGVTQTPKHLITATGQRVTLRCSPRSGDLSVYWYQQSLDQGLQFLIQYYNGEERAKGNILERFSAQQFPDLHSELNLSSLELGDSALYFCASSVGGYGNQPQHFGDGTRLSIL.

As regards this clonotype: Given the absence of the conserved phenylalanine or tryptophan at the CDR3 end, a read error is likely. In nucleotides, the CDR3 is TGTGCCAGCAGCCTTACGGAAGGGGGCTTAGGAAACACCATATATTCT. Protein: CASSLTEGGLGNTIYS. The V and J genes are TRBV4-2 and TRBJ1-3; 7 bases align to TRBD1. CDR3 length equals 16 residues. V lost 4 bases and J lost 4; bases outside the gene matches: 10. Germline loops: CDR1 LGHNA, CDR2 YNFKEQ.

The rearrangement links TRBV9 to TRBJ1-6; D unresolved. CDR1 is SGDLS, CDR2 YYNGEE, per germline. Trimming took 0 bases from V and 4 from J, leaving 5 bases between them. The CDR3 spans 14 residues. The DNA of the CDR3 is TGTGCCAGCAGCGTAGGGCAATATAATTCACCCCTCCACTTT. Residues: CASSVGQYNSPLHF.

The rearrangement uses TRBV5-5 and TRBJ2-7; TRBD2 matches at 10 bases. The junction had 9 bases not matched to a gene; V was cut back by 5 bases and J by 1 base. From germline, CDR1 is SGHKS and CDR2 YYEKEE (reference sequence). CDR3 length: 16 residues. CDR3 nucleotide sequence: TGTGCCAGCAGAGAGACCGGGACTAGCGCGTCCTACGAGCAGTACTTC. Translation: CASRETGTSASYEQYF.